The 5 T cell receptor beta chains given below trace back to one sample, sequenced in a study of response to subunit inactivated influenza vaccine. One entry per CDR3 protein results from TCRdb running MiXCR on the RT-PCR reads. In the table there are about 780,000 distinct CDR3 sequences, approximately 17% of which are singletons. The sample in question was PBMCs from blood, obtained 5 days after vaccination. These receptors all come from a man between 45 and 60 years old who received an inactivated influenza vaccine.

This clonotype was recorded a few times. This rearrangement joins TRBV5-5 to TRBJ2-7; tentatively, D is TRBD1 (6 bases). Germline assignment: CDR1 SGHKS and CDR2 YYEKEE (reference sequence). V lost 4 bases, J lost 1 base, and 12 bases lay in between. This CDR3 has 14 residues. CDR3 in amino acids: CASSVGGNSYEQYF. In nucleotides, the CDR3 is TGTGCCAGCAGCGTAGGGGGAAATTCCTACGAGCAGTACTTC.

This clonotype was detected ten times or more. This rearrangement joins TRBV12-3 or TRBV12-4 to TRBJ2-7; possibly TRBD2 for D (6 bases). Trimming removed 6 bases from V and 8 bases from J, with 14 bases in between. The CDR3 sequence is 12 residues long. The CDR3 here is CASSPMGGKQYF. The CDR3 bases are TGTGCCAGCAGCCCCATGGGGGGTAAGCAGTACTTC.

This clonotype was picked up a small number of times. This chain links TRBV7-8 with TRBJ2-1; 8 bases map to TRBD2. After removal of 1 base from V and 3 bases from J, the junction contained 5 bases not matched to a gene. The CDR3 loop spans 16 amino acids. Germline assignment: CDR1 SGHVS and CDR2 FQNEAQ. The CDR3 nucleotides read TGTGCCAGCAGCTTAGAATCGGGGGGGCTCTACAATGAGCAGTTCTTC. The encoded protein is CASSLESGGLYNEQFF.

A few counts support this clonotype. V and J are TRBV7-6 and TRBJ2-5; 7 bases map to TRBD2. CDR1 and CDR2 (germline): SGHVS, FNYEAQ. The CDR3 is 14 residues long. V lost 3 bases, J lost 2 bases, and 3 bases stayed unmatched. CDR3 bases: TGTGCCAGCAGCTTGTACGGGGGGCAAGAGACCCAGTACTTC. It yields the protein CASSLYGGQETQYF. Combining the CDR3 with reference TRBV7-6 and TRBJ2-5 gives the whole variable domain GAGVSQSPRYKVTKRGQDVALRCDPISGHVSLYWYRQALGQGPEFLTYFNYEAQQDKSGLPNDRFSAERPEGSISTLTIQRTEQRDSAMYRCASSLYGGQETQYFGPGTRLLVL.

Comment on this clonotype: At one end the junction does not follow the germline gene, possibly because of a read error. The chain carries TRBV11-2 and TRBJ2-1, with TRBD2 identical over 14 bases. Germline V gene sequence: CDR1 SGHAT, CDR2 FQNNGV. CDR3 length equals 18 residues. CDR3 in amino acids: CVSSLDGTSGSAYNEQFF. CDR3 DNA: TGTGTCAGCAGCTTAGATGGGACTAGCGGGAGCGCCTACAATGAGCAGTTCTTC.